The 25 T cell receptor beta chains below come from one sample, sequenced in a study of blood T cell repertoires in COVID-19. Repertoires were generated with immunoSEQ multiplex PCR, while TCRdb's copy carries only in-frame clones and drops some. The sample includes 170,000 or so clones, approximately 86% of them seen just once. Sequencing was done on a sample of peripheral blood. Source of these receptors: a man in his sixties with COVID-19, enrolled during active disease.

CDR3 residues: CASSQDPPGAENTGELFF. Written as DNA, the CDR3 is TGTGCCAGCAGCCAAGACCCCCCTGGGGCGGAGAACACCGGGGAGCTGTTTTTT. The V and J genes are TRBV3-1 (or the pseudogene TRBV3-2) and TRBJ2-2; D may be TRBD1 (5 bases). The germline V gene has CDR1 LGHDT and CDR2 YNNKEL (reference sequence). Trimming left V 0 bases short and J 1 base short, with 15 bases between. CDR3 size: 18 residues.

The chain combines TRBV28 with TRBJ2-7, with D tentatively TRBD2 (5 bases). Germline lookup yields CDR1 MDHEN and CDR2 SYDVKM. The CDR3 contains 12 residues. With 7 bases removed from V and 1 base from J, the gap between germline ends came to 8 bases. The CDR3 here is CASTRGSYEQYF. CDR3 in DNA: TGTGCCAGCACCCGCGGGTCCTACGAGCAGTACTTC. The full variable domain, in which reference TRBV28 and TRBJ2-7 provide the parts outside the CDR3, is DVKVTQSSRYLVKRTGEKVFLECVQDMDHENMFWYRQDPGLGLRLIYFSYDVKMKEKGDIPEGYSVSREKKERFSLILESASTNQTSMYLCASTRGSYEQYFGPGTRLTVT.

The chain couples TRBV7-9 to TRBJ2-7; D is perhaps TRBD1 (5 bases). CDR3 length: 13 residues. The V end lost 3 bases, the J end lost 1 base, and 7 bases lay between the germline ends. CDR1 and CDR2 (germline): SEHNR, FQNEAQ (reference sequence). CDR3 in amino acids: CASSFRTSYEQYF. The CDR3 DNA reads as TGTGCCAGCAGCTTTAGGACATCCTACGAGCAGTACTTC.

This rearrangement joins TRBV5-1 to TRBJ1-1; 9 bases are a match to TRBD1. V shed 3 bases and J 5 bases; nucleotides not matched to a gene: 2. The CDR3 runs 13 residues. Looked up from germline, CDR1 is SGHRS and CDR2 is YFSETQ. CDR3: CASSSQGATEAFF. The CDR3, as DNA: TGCGCCAGCAGCTCACAGGGGGCGACTGAAGCTTTCTTT.

The chain links TRBV5-4 to TRBJ2-2, with D hard to call. The CDR3 length is 14 residues. Germline V gene lookup returns CDR1 SGHNT and CDR2 YYREEE (reference sequence). Trimming removed 2 bases at V and 0 bases at J, with 5 bases between. Written as DNA, the CDR3 is TGTGCCAGCAGCTTAGAGGCGAACACCGGGGAGCTGTTTTTT. This sequence encodes CASSLEANTGELFF.

The gene calls are TRBV6-2 or TRBV6-3 and TRBJ1-2; D is perhaps TRBD1 (6 bases). Between the trimmed V and J ends, which lost 6 bases and 7 bases, there was a span of 21 bases. The CDR3 has 15 residues. Germline V gene sequence: CDR1 MNHEY, CDR2 SVGEGT. CDR3 sequence: CASRPEQGVMRGYTF. The CDR3, as DNA: TGTGCCAGCAGGCCTGAACAGGGTGTAATGCGTGGCTACACCTTC.

V gene TRBV7-8 combines with J gene TRBJ2-7; unclear D gene. Germline-derived CDR1 and CDR2 are SGHVS and FQNEAQ. V lost 8 bases to trimming and J lost 3 bases, with 26 bases between them. CDR3 length equals 17 residues. The CDR3 DNA follows: TGTGCCAGCCCCCCCGCCGCAGGCCGACCCCAATTCTACGAGCAGTACTTC. Translating it yields CASPPAAGRPQFYEQYF.

This chain uses TRBV7-9 with TRBJ2-3; the match to TRBD2 covers 10 bases. Trimming cost V 5 bases and J 0 bases; bases outside gene matches: 2. CDR1 SEHNR and CDR2 FQNEAQ come from the germline V gene (reference sequence). The CDR3 consists of 15 residues. The CDR3 DNA follows: TGTGCCAGCAGCCATAGCGGGGGGAGCACAGATACGCAGTATTTT. It is translated as CASSHSGGSTDTQYF.

The rearrangement uses TRBV6-5 and TRBJ2-3; TRBD1 agrees at 7 bases. CDR3 length: 15 amino acids. Germline CDR1 and CDR2: MNHEY and SVGAGI. With V trimmed by 1 base and J by 7 bases, 8 bases remained unmatched. CDR3 sequence reads: CASSYYSGQAHTQYF. The CDR3 coding sequence is TGTGCCAGCAGTTACTACTCCGGACAGGCACATACGCAGTATTTT.

The J gene is TRBJ2-7, the V gene TRBV5-8; no definite D call. The CDR3 consists of 14 residues. The V gene's germline CDR1 is SGHTS and CDR2 YDEGEE. V dropped 6 bases and J dropped 0 bases, with 13 bases sitting between them. CDR3 protein: CASIPELVSYEQYF. In DNA form, the CDR3 reads TGTGCCAGCATCCCCGAATTAGTCTCCTACGAGCAGTACTTC. The whole variable domain, filled in from reference TRBV5-8 and TRBJ2-7, reads EAGVTQSPTHLIKTRGQQATLRCSPISGHTSVYWYQQALGLGLQFLLWYDEGEERNRGNFPPRFSGRQFPNYSSELNVNALELEDSALYLCASIPELVSYEQYFGPGTRLTVT.

The chain employs TRBV12-3 or TRBV12-4 and TRBJ1-5; TRBD1 agrees at 8 bases. Trimming cost V 4 bases and J 4 bases; bases outside gene matches: 0. CDR3 length: 13 amino acids. DNA for the CDR3: TGTGCCAGCAGTTGGACAGGGAATCAGCCCCAGCATTTT. It codes for CASSWTGNQPQHF.

V usage is TRBV5-1 and J usage is TRBJ2-3; D is uncertain. Germline V gives CDR1 SGHRS, CDR2 YFSETQ. CDR3 size: 15 residues. Deletions cut 3 bases from V and 4 bases from J, with 15 bases between. As DNA, the CDR3 is TGCGCCAGCAGCTCAGAAACCGTCCCTTCAGATACGCAGTATTTT. Translated: CASSSETVPSDTQYF.

The chain is built from TRBV19 and TRBJ1-1, with D possibly TRBD1 on 6 matching bases. V was pared by 5 bases and J by 0 bases, with 16 bases between. The CDR3 covers 16 residues. Germline CDR1 reads LNHDA; CDR2 reads SQIVND (reference sequence). The CDR3 DNA follows: TGTGCCAGTAGTTGGGGTACGAAGGGGGTGAACACTGAAGCTTTCTTT. It specifies CASSWGTKGVNTEAFF.

V usage is TRBV7-2 and J usage is TRBJ2-7; possibly TRBD1 for D (6 bases). Germline CDR1 and CDR2: SGHTA and FQGNSA. The CDR3 covers 16 residues. With 1 base removed from V and 3 bases from J, the gap between germline ends came to 16 bases. CDR3 protein: CASSLDWGHRDYEQYF. The DNA of the CDR3 is TGTGCCAGCAGCTTAGATTGGGGACACCGAGACTACGAGCAGTACTTC.

The chain carries TRBV5-5 and TRBJ1-1, with D maybe TRBD1 (5 bases). Trimming pared 4 bases from V and 4 bases from J, leaving 26 bases between. CDR3 length: 18 residues. The V gene's germline CDR1 is SGHKS and CDR2 YYEKEE (reference sequence). The CDR3 DNA is TGTGCCAGCAGCCCCCGGGTGGCAGGGAATGATGACGGCACTGAAGCTTTCTTT. Its protein is CASSPRVAGNDDGTEAFF.

The genes are TRBV4-3 and TRBJ1-6; tentatively, D is TRBD1 (6 bases). This CDR3 spans 18 amino acids. The V gene's germline CDR1 is LGHNA and CDR2 YSLEER. The V and J ends lost 0 bases and 10 bases respectively, with 22 bases between them. The CDR3 nucleotides read TGCGCCAGCAGCCAAGATCTGGGCAGGGGAATCTTACACTCACCCCTCCACTTT. It yields the protein CASSQDLGRGILHSPLHF.

The chain recombines TRBV19 with TRBJ2-5, with a weak D call TRBD1 (5 bases). The CDR3 contains 14 residues. The V end lost 1 base, the J end lost 3 bases, and 9 bases lay between the germline ends. Germline V gives CDR1 LNHDA, CDR2 SQIVND (reference sequence). CDR3 bases: TGTGCCAGTAGTATAGGACAGAGTAAAGAGACCCAGTACTTC. Encoded protein: CASSIGQSKETQYF. Drawing the rest from reference TRBV19 and TRBJ2-5, the complete variable domain is DGGITQSPKYLFRKEGQNVTLSCEQNLNHDAMYWYRQDPGQGLRLIYYSQIVNDFQKGDIAEGYSVSREKKESFPLTVTSAQKNPTAFYLCASSIGQSKETQYFGPGTRLLVL.

The genes are TRBV11-3 and TRBJ2-2, with D hard to call. The CDR3 loop spans 11 amino acids. Trimming took off 6 bases at V and 6 bases at J, with 5 bases between the two ends. Looked up from germline, CDR1 is SGHNT and CDR2 is YENEEA. DNA for the CDR3: TGTGCCAGCAGGGGCTCCGGGGAGCTGTTTTTT. Its protein product is CASRGSGELFF. Combining the CDR3 with reference TRBV11-3 and TRBJ2-2 gives the whole variable domain EAGVVQSPRYKIIEKKQPVAFWCNPISGHNTLYWYLQNLGQGPELLIRYENEEAVDDSQLPKDRFSAERLKGVDSTLKIQPAELGDSAVYLCASRGSGELFFGEGSRLTVL.

J is TRBJ2-1 and V is TRBV4-3; TRBD2 matches at 9 bases. From germline, CDR1 is LGHNA and CDR2 YSLEER. The CDR3 covers 17 residues. J was trimmed by 1 base and V by 0 bases; bases with no gene match: 4. This CDR3 is CASSQDPAGGSYNEQFF. The CDR3 coding sequence is TGCGCCAGCAGCCAAGATCCAGCGGGGGGATCCTACAATGAGCAGTTCTTC.

The chain carries TRBV12-5 and TRBJ1-1; 8 bases map to TRBD1. Trimming took 2 bases from V and 0 from J; bases not matched to a gene: 2. Germline V gene sequence: CDR1 LGHNT, CDR2 FRNRAP. The CDR3 consists of 15 residues. CDR3 loop: CASGLRDRMNTEAFF. DNA for the CDR3: TGTGCTAGTGGTTTGAGGGACAGGATGAACACTGAAGCTTTCTTT. Supplemented by reference TRBV12-5 and TRBJ1-1, the full variable domain reads DARVTQTPRHKVTEMGQEVTMRCQPILGHNTVFWYRQTMMQGLELLAYFRNRAPLDDSGMPKDRFSAEMPDATLATLKIQPSEPRDSAVYFCASGLRDRMNTEAFFGQGTRLTVV.

DNA of the CDR3: TGTGCCAGCAGCGCAGGACTAGCGGGAAGCTACGAGCAGTACTTC. It specifies CASSAGLAGSYEQYF. The chain carries TRBV7-2 and TRBJ2-7, with 12 nucleotides matching TRBD2. Trimming removed 5 bases from V and 3 bases from J; junction bases left unmatched: 5. Germline CDR1 SGHTA, CDR2 FQGNSA. The CDR3 loop spans 15 amino acids.

The J gene is TRBJ2-3, the V gene TRBV7-3; 7 nucleotides match TRBD2. This CDR3 has 15 amino acids. The junction had 9 bases not matched to a gene; V was cut back by 3 bases and J by 6 bases. Germline V gives CDR1 SGHTA, CDR2 FQGTGA. The CDR3 region is CASSLGSGFLDTQYF. CDR3 nucleotides: TGTGCCAGCAGCTTGGGTAGCGGGTTTTTGGATACGCAGTATTTT.

This chain joins TRBV3-1 (or the pseudogene TRBV3-2) and TRBJ1-5; TRBD1 matches 11 bases. CDR1 and CDR2 (germline): LGHDT, YNNKEL (reference sequence). The CDR3 sequence is 16 residues long. Trimming took 3 bases from V and 6 from J; bases not matched to a gene: 7. CDR3 coding DNA: TGTGCCAGCAGCCACTCGGACAGGGGGCCGGGTCAGCCCCAGCATTTT. It yields the protein CASSHSDRGPGQPQHF.

This rearrangement joins TRBV4-2 to TRBJ1-1, with a weak D call TRBD1 (6 bases). Deletions cut 4 bases from V and 0 bases from J, with 9 bases between. Germline values: CDR1 LGHNA, CDR2 YNFKEQ. The CDR3 extends over 14 amino acids. CDR3 sequence (DNA): TGTGCCAGCAGCCCCGGACAGCTGAACACTGAAGCTTTCTTT. Translated: CASSPGQLNTEAFF.

V and J are TRBV5-5 and TRBJ1-1; D is unclear. The germline gives CDR1 SGHKS, CDR2 YYEKEE (reference sequence). This CDR3 contains 14 residues. Trimming cost V 3 bases and J 10 bases, with 19 bases left between them. This chain's CDR3 is CASSSTNIGGRAFF. The CDR3 DNA follows: TGTGCCAGCAGCTCGACAAACATCGGCGGGAGAGCTTTCTTT.